The 26 T cell receptor beta chains below all came from one sample that was sequenced in a study of CD8 T cells in ankylosing spondylitis. Using its own MiXCR run on the 5' RACE reads, TCRdb lists one record per CDR3 protein. The repertoire includes about 130,000 distinct CDR3 sequences, about an eighth of them detected once, and around 4.1% sits in the top ten. Sequencing was done on a sample of blood, either unsorted or a sorted T cell fraction (not recorded which). The receptors come from a female donor with ankylosing spondylitis or in good health (not recorded which).

The V call is TRBV23-1, the J call TRBJ2-5, with 10 bases aligning to TRBD2. TRBV23-1 is marked as an open reading frame, function uncertain. The CDR3 spans 18 residues. Losses at the gene ends were 2 bases for V and 4 bases for J; bases not matched to a gene: 13. The CDR3 reads CASSQASSSSGRIETQYF. For the CDR3, the DNA is TGCGCCAGCAGTCAAGCATCTTCCTCTAGCGGGAGAATAGAGACCCAGTACTTC.

This clonotype has ten or more counts. This chain uses TRBV7-7 with TRBJ2-5; no clear D gene. In germline, CDR1 is SSHAT, CDR2 FNYEAQ (reference sequence). The CDR3 runs 13 residues. Trimming pared 5 bases from V and 1 base from J, leaving 8 bases between. The CDR3: CASSPTFQETQYF. The CDR3 DNA follows: TGTGCCAGCAGCCCCACGTTCCAAGAGACCCAGTACTTC.

This clonotype occurred many times. The rearrangement joins TRBV12-3 or TRBV12-4 to TRBJ2-4; 7 bases map to TRBD2. V trimming: 5 bases; J trimming: 0 bases; junction bases outside the gene matches: 4. The CDR3 has 15 amino acids. CDR3: CASSPLARAKNIQYF. The CDR3 DNA reads TGTGCCAGCAGTCCACTAGCGAGAGCCAAAAACATTCAGTACTTC.

This clonotype turned up a few times. This chain links TRBV20-1 with TRBJ2-1; D is perhaps TRBD2 (7 bases). Germline lookup yields CDR1 DFQATT and CDR2 SNEGSKA (reference sequence). The CDR3 loop spans 15 amino acids. Trimming took 7 bases from V and 6 from J, leaving 22 bases between them. The CDR3 DNA follows: TGCAGTGGGACCGAAGGGGGGGGGCGCTTCAATGAGCAGTTCTTC. Encoded protein: CSGTEGGGRFNEQFF.

A word on this clonotype: One end of the junction does not line up with germline, which may come from a read error. This chain connects TRBV28 to TRBJ1-1, with TRBD1 as a possible D gene (6 bases). This CDR3 comprises 11 residues. Germline V gene data show CDR1 as MDHEN and CDR2 as SYDVKM. CDR3 sequence (DNA): TGTGCCAGCAGTTTGTTGGGTGGGGGACAATTT. It specifies CASSLLGGGQF.

This clonotype has at least ten counts. V usage is TRBV7-2 and J usage is TRBJ2-1; 8 nucleotides agree with TRBD2. Germline CDR1 and CDR2: SGHTA and FQGNSA. V gave up 1 base and J gave up 6 bases; unmatched junction bases: 8. The CDR3 runs 16 residues. CDR3 sequence: CASSLVAGINSNEQFF. In DNA form, the CDR3 reads TGTGCCAGCAGCTTAGTAGCGGGGATTAACTCCAATGAGCAGTTCTTC.

This clonotype showed up many times. The rearrangement links TRBV20-1 to TRBJ2-2, with 9 bases aligning to TRBD1. Germline values: CDR1 DFQATT, CDR2 SNEGSKA (reference sequence). The CDR3 consists of 14 residues. J lost 5 bases, V lost 3 bases, and 4 bases had no gene match. Written as DNA, the CDR3 is TGCAGTGCTAGGGGACAGGGTGGGACCGGGGAGCTGTTTTTT. Its translation is CSARGQGGTGELFF.

In its sample, this clonotype was seen many times. The V call is TRBV19, the J call TRBJ2-1, with 9 bases that match TRBD1. The CDR3 totals 14 residues. Germline V CDR1 and CDR2: LNHDA, SQIVND (reference sequence). The junction had 5 bases not matched to a gene; V was cut back by 4 bases and J by 7 bases. The CDR3 bases are TGTGCCAGTAGTACTGACAGGGGGGGAAATGAGCAGTTCTTC. It yields the protein CASSTDRGGNEQFF.

As to this clonotype: This may be a read error: a much more frequent sequence differs by one nucleotide. V is TRBV12-3 or TRBV12-4 and J is TRBJ2-5; D is uncertain. The CDR3 length is 13 residues. CDR3 in amino acids: CAGSFRSEETQYF. CDR3 DNA sequence: TGTGCCGGCAGTTTTAGAAGCGAGGAGACCCAGTACTTC.

The V gene is TRBV20-1, the J gene TRBJ2-3, with D maybe TRBD1 (6 bases). V was pared by 0 bases and J by 3 bases, with 16 bases between. Germline V CDR1 and CDR2: DFQATT, SNEGSKA (reference sequence). The CDR3 has 16 residues. CDR3 sequence: CSARDPVGAKTDTQYF. Written as DNA, the CDR3 is TGCAGTGCTAGAGATCCGGTGGGGGCGAAAACAGATACGCAGTATTTT.

This clonotype was detected many times. V and J are TRBV5-1 and TRBJ2-1, with TRBD2 identical over 13 bases. V shed 3 bases and J 11 bases; nucleotides not matched to a gene: 5. Germline CDR1 SGHRS, CDR2 YFSETQ. The CDR3 contains 14 residues. The CDR3 nucleotides are TGCGCCAGCAGCTCGGGACTAGCGGGGTTGCAGCAGTTCTTC. The encoded protein is CASSSGLAGLQQFF.

This clonotype came up many times. The gene calls are TRBV11-2 and TRBJ1-1; no reliable D call. This CDR3 is built from 12 residues. CDR1 and CDR2 from the germline V gene are SGHAT and FQNNGV. Trimming stripped 10 bases from V and 1 base from J, with 10 bases between. The CDR3, as DNA: TGTGCCACCTTGCTGGGGAACACTGAAGCTTTCTTT. This sequence encodes CATLLGNTEAFF.

This clonotype has just a few counts. The rearrangement uses TRBV3-1 and TRBJ2-7; D uncertain. The V end lost 1 base, the J end lost 4 bases, and 5 bases lay between the germline ends. CDR3 length equals 12 residues. The germline V gene has CDR1 LGHDT and CDR2 YNNKEL (reference sequence). CDR3 sequence: CASSQGGYEQYF. DNA for the CDR3: TGTGCCAGCAGCCAAGGGGGTTACGAGCAGTACTTC.

This clonotype has ten or more counts. V gene TRBV12-3 or TRBV12-4 combines with J gene TRBJ2-5; 10 bases line up with TRBD2. V was pared by 3 bases and J by 4 bases, with 11 bases of the junction left unmatched. This CDR3 region has 17 residues. CDR3 DNA: TGTGCCAGCAGTTTGAGTGGTCCTAGCGGGAGTAGAGAGACCCAGTACTTC. Its translation: CASSLSGPSGSRETQYF.

In this sample, this clonotype turned up many times. V is TRBV5-1 and J is TRBJ1-6; 12 bases are shared with TRBD1. There are 16 residues in the CDR3. Looked up from germline, CDR1 is SGHRS and CDR2 is YFSETQ. The J segment lost 9 bases and the V segment lost 4 bases, leaving 8 bases of the junction unmatched. CDR3 in DNA: TGCGCCAGCAGCGCTCTCCCGGGACAGGGGGCTTCACCCCTCCACTTT. Translating gives CASSALPGQGASPLHF. Complete variable domain (other parts from reference TRBV5-1 and TRBJ1-6): KAGVTQTPRYLIKTRGQQVTLSCSPISGHRSVSWYQQTPGQGLQFLFEYFSETQRNKGNFPGRFSGRQFSNSRSEMNVSTLELGDSALYLCASSALPGQGASPLHFGNGTRLTVT.

This clonotype was counted between two and nine times. V and J are TRBV11-2 and TRBJ2-1; possibly TRBD1 for D (6 bases). CDR3 length equals 14 residues. Germline V gives CDR1 SGHAT, CDR2 FQNNGV. Trimming took off 4 bases at V and 6 bases at J, with 13 bases between the two ends. The CDR3 loop is CASSWASRGNEQFF. CDR3 DNA: TGTGCCAGCAGCTGGGCTAGCAGGGGCAATGAGCAGTTCTTC.

This clonotype showed up many times. The rearrangement links TRBV20-1 to TRBJ1-2, with D maybe TRBD1 (5 bases). Deletions cut 0 bases from V and 4 bases from J, with 15 bases between. This CDR3 comprises 15 residues. Per germline, CDR1 DFQATT and CDR2 SNEGSKA (reference sequence). The CDR3 nucleotides read TGCAGTGCTAGAGAACGGGGCACATACCCCTATGGCTACACCTTC. Translation gives CSARERGTYPYGYTF.

This clonotype has a count of ten or more. V and J are TRBV11-2 and TRBJ2-5, with D uncertain. From germline, CDR1 is SGHAT and CDR2 FQNNGV. Trimming removed 3 bases at V and 6 bases at J, with 5 bases between. The CDR3 loop spans 11 amino acids. CDR3 sequence: CASSFGQTQYF. DNA of the CDR3: TGTGCCAGCAGCTTCGGGCAGACCCAGTACTTC.

In this sample, this clonotype turned up many times. The V gene is TRBV7-9, the J gene TRBJ2-7; TRBD2 might be the D (6 bases). This CDR3 region has 14 residues. Trimming stripped 3 bases from V and 5 bases from J, with 14 bases between. The germline V gene has CDR1 SEHNR and CDR2 FQNEAQ (reference sequence). The CDR3 nucleotides read TGTGCCAGCAGCTTTGGCCGAACGGGGGACGAGCAGTACTTC. This encodes CASSFGRTGDEQYF.

The chain is built from TRBV7-9 and TRBJ2-7; the match to TRBD2 covers 7 bases. The CDR3 has 15 amino acids. Germline V lookup: CDR1 SEHNR, CDR2 FQNEAQ (reference sequence). V trimming: 5 bases; J trimming: 5 bases; junction bases outside the gene matches: 12. The CDR3 loop is CASSPSPGLSHEQYF. CDR3 in DNA: TGTGCCAGCAGCCCCTCCCCGGGACTAAGCCACGAGCAGTACTTC.

This clonotype was counted at least ten times. This chain connects TRBV28 to TRBJ1-3, with 7 bases identical to TRBD1. Germline V gene sequence: CDR1 MDHEN, CDR2 SYDVKM. With 5 bases clipped from V and 2 bases from J, the junction kept 3 bases outside the gene matches. The CDR3 runs 14 residues. CDR3 DNA: TGTGCCAGCAGTCGTACAGGGGCTGGAAACACCATATATTTT. Translating it yields CASSRTGAGNTIYF.

J is TRBJ2-1 and V is TRBV18; D perhaps matches TRBD2 (5 bases). The CDR3 length is 14 residues. Looked up from germline, CDR1 is KGHSH and CDR2 is LQKENI. V lost 0 bases, J lost 4 bases, and 7 bases lay in between. Here the CDR3 reads CASSPPSGYNEQFF. The CDR3 coding sequence is TGTGCCAGCTCACCACCGTCGGGGTACAATGAGCAGTTCTTC. Full variable domain (remainder filled in from reference TRBV18 and TRBJ2-1): NAGVMQNPRHLVRRRGQEARLRCSPMKGHSHVYWYRQLPEEGLKFMVYLQKENIIDESGMPKERFSAEFPKEGPSILRIQQVVRGDSAAYFCASSPPSGYNEQFFGPGTRLTVL.

This clonotype came up many times. J is TRBJ2-2 and V is TRBV5-1, with D uncertain. The CDR3 contains 16 residues. The germline V gene has CDR1 SGHRS and CDR2 YFSETQ. Trimming took off 4 bases at V and 5 bases at J, with 18 bases between the two ends. Written as DNA, the CDR3 is TGCGCCAGCAGCCTGAGAGAGTACCGTTCGACCGGGGAGCTGTTTTTT. Translation gives CASSLREYRSTGELFF.

This clonotype was counted many times. The rearrangement uses TRBV24-1 and TRBJ2-2, with D perhaps TRBD2 (6 bases). With 4 bases removed from V and 6 bases from J, the gap between germline ends came to 14 bases. The CDR3 runs to 15 residues. Germline V gene data show CDR1 as KGHDR and CDR2 as SFDVKD. CDR3 protein: CATSDPGEVPGELFF. In DNA form, the CDR3 reads TGTGCCACCAGTGACCCCGGGGAGGTGCCCGGGGAGCTGTTTTTT.

This clonotype showed up many times. CDR3 protein: CASSTDRYGYTF. In nucleotides, the CDR3 is TGTGCCAGCAGCACAGACCGTTATGGCTACACCTTC. This chain joins TRBV28 and TRBJ1-2; D gene unclear. The germline CDR1 and CDR2 sequences are MDHEN and SYDVKM. There are 12 residues in the CDR3. Trimming pared 6 bases from V and 5 bases from J, leaving 10 bases between.

The sample holds many counts of this clonotype. This chain uses TRBV7-9 with TRBJ1-6; weak D call: TRBD1 (6 bases). Trimming cost V 6 bases and J 11 bases, with 17 bases left between them. This CDR3 has 14 amino acids. Germline values: CDR1 SEHNR, CDR2 FQNEAQ (reference sequence). CDR3 amino acids: CASSSTTGIAPLHF. The CDR3, as DNA: TGTGCCAGCAGTTCGACAACAGGGATCGCACCCCTCCACTTT.